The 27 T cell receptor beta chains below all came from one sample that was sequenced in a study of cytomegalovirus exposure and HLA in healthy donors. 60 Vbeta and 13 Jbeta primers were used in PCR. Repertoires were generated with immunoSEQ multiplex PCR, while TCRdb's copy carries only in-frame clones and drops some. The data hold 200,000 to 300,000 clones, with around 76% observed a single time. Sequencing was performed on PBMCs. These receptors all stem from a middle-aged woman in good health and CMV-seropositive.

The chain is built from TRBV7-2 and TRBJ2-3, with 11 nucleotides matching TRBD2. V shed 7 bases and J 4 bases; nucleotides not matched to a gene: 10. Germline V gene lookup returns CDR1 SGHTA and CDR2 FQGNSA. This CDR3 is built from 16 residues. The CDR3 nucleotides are TGTGCCAGCAAGGAACTTAGCGGGGGGGCCGCAGATACGCAGTATTTT. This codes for CASKELSGGAADTQYF.

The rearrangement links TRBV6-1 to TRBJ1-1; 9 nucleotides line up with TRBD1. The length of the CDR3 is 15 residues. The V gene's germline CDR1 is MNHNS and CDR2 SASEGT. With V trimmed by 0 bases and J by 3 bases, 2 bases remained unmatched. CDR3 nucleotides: TGTGCCAGCAGTGAAGCCGGGACAGGGCACACTGAAGCTTTCTTT. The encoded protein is CASSEAGTGHTEAFF.

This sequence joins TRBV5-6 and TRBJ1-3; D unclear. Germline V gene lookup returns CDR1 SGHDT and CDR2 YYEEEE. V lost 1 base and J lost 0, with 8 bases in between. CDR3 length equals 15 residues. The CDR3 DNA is TGTGCCAGCAGCTTGATTTCTGTCTCTGGAAACACCATATATTTT. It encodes CASSLISVSGNTIYF.

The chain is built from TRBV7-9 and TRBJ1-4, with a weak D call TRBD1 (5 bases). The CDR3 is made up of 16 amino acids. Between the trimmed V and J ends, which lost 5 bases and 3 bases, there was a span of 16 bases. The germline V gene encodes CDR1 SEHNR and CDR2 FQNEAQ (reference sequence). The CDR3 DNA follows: TGTGCCAGCAGCCTGGGGGGGGGTCGTGCTAATGAAAAACTGTTTTTT. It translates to CASSLGGGRANEKLFF.

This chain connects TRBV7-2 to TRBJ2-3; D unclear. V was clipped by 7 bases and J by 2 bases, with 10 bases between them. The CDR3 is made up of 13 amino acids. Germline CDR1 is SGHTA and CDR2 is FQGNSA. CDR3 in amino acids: CASKPGPTDTQYF. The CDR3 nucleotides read TGTGCCAGCAAGCCAGGCCCCACAGATACGCAGTATTTT.

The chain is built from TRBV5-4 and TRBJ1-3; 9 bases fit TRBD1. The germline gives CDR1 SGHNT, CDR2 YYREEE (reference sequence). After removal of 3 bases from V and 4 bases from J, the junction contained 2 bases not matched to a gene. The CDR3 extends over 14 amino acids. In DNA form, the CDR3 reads TGTGCCAGCAGCTCTACAGGGGGCGGAAACACCATATATTTT. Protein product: CASSSTGGGNTIYF.

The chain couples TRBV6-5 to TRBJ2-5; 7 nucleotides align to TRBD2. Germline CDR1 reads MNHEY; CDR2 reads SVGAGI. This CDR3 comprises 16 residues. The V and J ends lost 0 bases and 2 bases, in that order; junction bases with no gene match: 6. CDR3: CASSYSTTGGQETQYF. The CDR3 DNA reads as TGTGCCAGCAGTTACTCAACAACGGGGGGTCAAGAGACCCAGTACTTC.

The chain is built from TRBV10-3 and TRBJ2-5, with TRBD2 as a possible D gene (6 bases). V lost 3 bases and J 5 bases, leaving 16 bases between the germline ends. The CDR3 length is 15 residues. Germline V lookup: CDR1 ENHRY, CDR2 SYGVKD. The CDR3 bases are TGTGCCATCAGTGACTCGTGGGGCGCGGGGGAGACCCAGTACTTC. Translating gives CAISDSWGAGETQYF.

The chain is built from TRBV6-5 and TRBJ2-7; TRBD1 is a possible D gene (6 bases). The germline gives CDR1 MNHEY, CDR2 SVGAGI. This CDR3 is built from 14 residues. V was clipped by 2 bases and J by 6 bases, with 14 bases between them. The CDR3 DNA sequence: TGTGCCAGCAGTTACGAACAGGGCCCAGGCGAGCAGTACTTC. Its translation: CASSYEQGPGEQYF.

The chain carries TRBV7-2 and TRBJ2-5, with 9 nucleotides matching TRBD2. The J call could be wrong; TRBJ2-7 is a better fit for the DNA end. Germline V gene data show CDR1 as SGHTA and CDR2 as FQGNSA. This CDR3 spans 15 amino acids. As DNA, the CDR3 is TGTGCCAGCAGCGCCGGGACTAGCAGATCCTACGAGCAGTACTTC. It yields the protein CASSAGTSRSYEQYF.

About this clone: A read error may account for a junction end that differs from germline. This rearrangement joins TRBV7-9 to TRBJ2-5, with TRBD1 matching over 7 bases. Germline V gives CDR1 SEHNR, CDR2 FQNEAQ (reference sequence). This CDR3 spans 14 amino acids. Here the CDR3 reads CSSSLGTAEETQYF. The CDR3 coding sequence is TGTTCCAGCAGTTTAGGGACAGCCGAAGAGACCCAGTACTTC.

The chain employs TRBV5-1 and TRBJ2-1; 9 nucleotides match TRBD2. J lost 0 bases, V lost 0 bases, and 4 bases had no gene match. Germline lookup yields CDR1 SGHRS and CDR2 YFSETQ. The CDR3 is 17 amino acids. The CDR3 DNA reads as TGCGCCAGCAGCTTGGCCGGACTAGCGAGCTCCTACAATGAGCAGTTCTTC. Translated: CASSLAGLASSYNEQFF.

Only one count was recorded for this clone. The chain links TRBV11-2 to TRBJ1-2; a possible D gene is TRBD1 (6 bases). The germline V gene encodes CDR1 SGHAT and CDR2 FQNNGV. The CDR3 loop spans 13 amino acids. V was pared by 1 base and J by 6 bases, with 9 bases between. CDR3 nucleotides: TGTGCCAGCAGCTTAGCCTACAGGGATGGCTACACCTTC. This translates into CASSLAYRDGYTF. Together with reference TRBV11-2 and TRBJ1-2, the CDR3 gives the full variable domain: EAGVAQSPRYKIIEKRQSVAFWCNPISGHATLYWYQQILGQGPKLLIQFQNNGVVDDSQLPKDRFSAERLKGVDSTLKIQPAKLEDSAVYLCASSLAYRDGYTFGSGTRLTVV.

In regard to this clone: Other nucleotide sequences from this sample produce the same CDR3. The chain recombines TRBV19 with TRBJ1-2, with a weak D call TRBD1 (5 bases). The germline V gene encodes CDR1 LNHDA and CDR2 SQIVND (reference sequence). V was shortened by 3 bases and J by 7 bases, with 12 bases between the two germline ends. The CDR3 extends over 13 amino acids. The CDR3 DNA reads TGTGCCAGTAGTATCGACAGAGTTGGTGGCTACACCTTC. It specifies CASSIDRVGGYTF.

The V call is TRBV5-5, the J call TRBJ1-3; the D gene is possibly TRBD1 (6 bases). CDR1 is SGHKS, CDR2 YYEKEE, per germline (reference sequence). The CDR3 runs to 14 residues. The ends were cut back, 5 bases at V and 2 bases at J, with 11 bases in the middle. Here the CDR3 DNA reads TGTGCCAGCAGTCCGGGACATACTGGAAACACCATATATTTT. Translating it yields CASSPGHTGNTIYF.

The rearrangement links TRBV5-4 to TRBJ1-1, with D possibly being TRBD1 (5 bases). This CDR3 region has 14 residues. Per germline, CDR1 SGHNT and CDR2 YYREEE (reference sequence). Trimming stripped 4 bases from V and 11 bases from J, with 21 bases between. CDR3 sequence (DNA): TGTGCCAGCAGCAGCGGGACCGCCGACCCCAGGGCTTTCTTT. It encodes CASSSGTADPRAFF.

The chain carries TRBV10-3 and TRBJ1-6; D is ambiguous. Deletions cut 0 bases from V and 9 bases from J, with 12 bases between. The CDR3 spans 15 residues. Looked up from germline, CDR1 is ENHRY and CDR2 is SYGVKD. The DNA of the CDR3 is TGTGCCATCAGTGAGTCCCCCCCCGAGAGTTCACCCCTCCACTTT. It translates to CAISESPPESSPLHF.

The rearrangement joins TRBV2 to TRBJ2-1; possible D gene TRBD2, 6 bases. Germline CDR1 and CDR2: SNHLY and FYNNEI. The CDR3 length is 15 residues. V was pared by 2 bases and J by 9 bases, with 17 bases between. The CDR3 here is CASSESGTPGGEQFF. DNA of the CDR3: TGTGCCAGCAGTGAATCCGGGACTCCCGGCGGTGAGCAGTTCTTC.

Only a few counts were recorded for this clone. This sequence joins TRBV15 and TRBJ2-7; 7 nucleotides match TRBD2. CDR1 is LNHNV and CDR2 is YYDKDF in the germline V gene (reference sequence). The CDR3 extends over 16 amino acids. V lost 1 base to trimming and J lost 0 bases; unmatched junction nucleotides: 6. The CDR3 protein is CATSRAGGGSSYEQYF. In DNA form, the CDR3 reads TGTGCCACCAGCAGAGCGGGCGGCGGGAGCTCCTACGAGCAGTACTTC.

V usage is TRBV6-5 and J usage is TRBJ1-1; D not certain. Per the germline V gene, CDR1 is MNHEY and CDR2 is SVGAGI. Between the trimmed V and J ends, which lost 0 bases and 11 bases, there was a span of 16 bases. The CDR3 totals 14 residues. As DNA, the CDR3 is TGTGCCAGCAGTTACTCATCCTTCCGGCCCGGGGCTTTCTTT. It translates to CASSYSSFRPGAFF.

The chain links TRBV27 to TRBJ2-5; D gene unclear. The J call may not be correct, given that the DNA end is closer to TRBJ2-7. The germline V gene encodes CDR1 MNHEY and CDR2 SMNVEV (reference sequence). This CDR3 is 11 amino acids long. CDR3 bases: TGTGCCAGCAGGATGGGCTACGAGCAGTACTTC. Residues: CASRMGYEQYF.

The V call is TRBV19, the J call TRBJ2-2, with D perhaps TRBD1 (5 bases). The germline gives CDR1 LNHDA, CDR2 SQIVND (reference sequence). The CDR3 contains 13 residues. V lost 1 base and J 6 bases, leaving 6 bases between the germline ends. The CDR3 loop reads CASSIGGAGELFF. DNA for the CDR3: TGTGCCAGTAGTATAGGGGGCGCCGGGGAGCTGTTTTTT. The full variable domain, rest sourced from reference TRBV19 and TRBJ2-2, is DGGITQSPKYLFRKEGQNVTLSCEQNLNHDAMYWYRQDPGQGLRLIYYSQIVNDFQKGDIAEGYSVSREKKESFPLTVTSAQKNPTAFYLCASSIGGAGELFFGEGSRLTVL.

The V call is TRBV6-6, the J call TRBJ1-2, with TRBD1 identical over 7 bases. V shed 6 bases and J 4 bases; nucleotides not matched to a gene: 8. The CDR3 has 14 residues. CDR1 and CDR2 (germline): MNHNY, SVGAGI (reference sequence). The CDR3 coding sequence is TGTGCCAGCAGGGCGACAGGGAATACCTATGGCTACACCTTC. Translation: CASRATGNTYGYTF.

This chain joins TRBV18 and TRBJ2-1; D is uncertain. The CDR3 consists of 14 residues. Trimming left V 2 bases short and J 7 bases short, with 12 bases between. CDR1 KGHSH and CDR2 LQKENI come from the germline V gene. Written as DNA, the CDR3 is TGTGCCAGCTCACCAGATGAGATTCTGAATGAGCAGTTCTTC. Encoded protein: CASSPDEILNEQFF.

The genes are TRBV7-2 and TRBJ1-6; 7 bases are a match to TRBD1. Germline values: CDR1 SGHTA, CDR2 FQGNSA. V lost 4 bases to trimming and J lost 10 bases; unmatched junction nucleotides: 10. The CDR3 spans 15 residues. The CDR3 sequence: CASSSLTGTASPLHF. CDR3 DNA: TGTGCCAGCAGCTCCCTGACCGGGACAGCCTCACCCCTCCACTTT.

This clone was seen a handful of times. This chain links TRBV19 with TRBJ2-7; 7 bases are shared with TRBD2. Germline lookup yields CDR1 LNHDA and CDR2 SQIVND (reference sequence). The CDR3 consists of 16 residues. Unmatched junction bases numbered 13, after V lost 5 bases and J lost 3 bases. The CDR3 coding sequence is TGTGCCAGTAGTTGGGAGGGGTCTACCTTACTCTACGAGCAGTACTTC. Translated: CASSWEGSTLLYEQYF. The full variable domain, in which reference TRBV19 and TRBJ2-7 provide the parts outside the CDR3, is DGGITQSPKYLFRKEGQNVTLSCEQNLNHDAMYWYRQDPGQGLRLIYYSQIVNDFQKGDIAEGYSVSREKKESFPLTVTSAQKNPTAFYLCASSWEGSTLLYEQYFGPGTRLTVT.

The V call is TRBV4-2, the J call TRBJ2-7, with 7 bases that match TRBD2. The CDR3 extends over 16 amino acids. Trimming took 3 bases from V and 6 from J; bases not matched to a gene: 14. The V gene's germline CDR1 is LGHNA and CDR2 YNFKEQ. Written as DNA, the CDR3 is TGTGCCAGCAGCCACCCCGGCCTAGCGGATGGGGTCGAGCAGTACTTC. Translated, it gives CASSHPGLADGVEQYF.